This T cell receptor beta chain was retrieved from a study of tumor-infiltrating lymphocytes in glioblastoma multiforme (dated by TCRdb to 2015 to 2018). For the wider study: The study tested whether intratumoral genomic heterogeneity fosters TIL diversity by jointly investigating somatic mutations, TIL diversity and immune response activity. Broader findings and caveats from the paper: RNA-based TCR sequencing may distort clone frequencies because T cells carry unequal numbers of TCR transcripts. T cells were not sorted into functional subsets, and such sorting was noted by the authors as a future improvement. Generalizability was limited because only one glioblastoma patient was included in the TCR and somatic mutation analysis.

The AllPrep DNA/RNA mini kit was used to purify genomic DNA and total RNA at the same time from each of the ten tumor samples. All RNA had OD 260/280 ratios above 1.9 and RNA integrity numbers above 6.5. Concerning this clonotype: Its antigen remains undetermined. Mismatch with germline at one junction end may stem from a read error.

The germline V gene (reference sequence) sets CDR1 to DFQATT and CDR2 to SNEGSKA. The CDR3 runs 15 residues from the cysteine to the phenylalanine. Here the CDR3 DNA is all that survives: 45 bases in frame from base 1. TCRB libraries were built from RNA via three nested multiplex PCR rounds using a modified ARM-PCR protocol with multiple V-beta primers and a C-beta primer. TCRB-specific cDNA was synthesized from approximately 0.54 ug total RNA with ProtoScript II Reverse Transcriptase and a C-beta primer. No unique molecular identifiers were described for the TCRB libraries. In the third PCR, barcodes and adapters were added over approximately 25 cycles with Deep VentR (exo-) polymerase, after which 250-500 bp bands were gel purified. An Illumina HiSeq 2500 was used to sequence the TCRB libraries with 250 bp paired-end reads. Per the authors' processing: Trimmomatic was used to clean reads, FLASH to merge reads, MiGEC to assign V, D and J segments, and VDJtools to perform the analysis. The Shannon-Wiener diversity index, calculated using VDJtools, was used to quantify repertoire diversity. Through fastp at Q25 and MiXCR, TCRdb rebuilt clones from the public reads, retaining in-frame beta chains. Rows with a matching CDR3 protein are joined into one entry that keeps the most common DNA and genes. These V and J calls derive from TCRdb rather than the authors' analysis. The sample has about 32,000 distinct CDR3 sequences on record, 50% to 75% of them singletons. The ten top clones hold approximately 31% of the sample.

The receptor comes from a male donor with glioblastoma. The sample was brain tumor tissue. This chain is built from TRBV20-1 and TRBJ2-7; TRBD2 could be the D gene, as 6 bases match. Here the CDR3 is given as CSARDLGGAENEQYF. The DNA reads as follows: TGCAGTGCTAGAGATCTCGGAGGGGCGGAGAACGAGCAATACTTC.